One T cell receptor beta chain is described in this entry. The antigen is not known. These data originate in a study of cytomegalovirus exposure and HLA in healthy donors. At the level of the study: The same platform was used for the roughly 120 validation repertoires as for the roughly 700 first-cohort repertoires, as reported in a later analysis.

Findings and caveats of the study: The authors enumerated some 170 TCR beta chains as linked to cytomegalovirus.

Germline V gives CDR1 LNHNV, CDR2 YYDKDF (reference sequence). This CDR3 has 14 residues. Trimming took 0 bases from V and 8 from J, leaving 12 bases between them. Clones were read by immunoSEQ multiplex PCR, and TCRdb kept only the in-frame ones, dropping some. This repertoire shows tens of thousands of clones, over 90% found once; its top ten account for about 6.4%. The material sequenced was PBMCs. The receptor comes from a woman under 30 in good health and CMV-seropositive. This chain links TRBV15 with TRBJ2-3, with D maybe TRBD2 (5 bases). Here the CDR3 reads CATSREQREGTQYF. The DNA for the CDR3 is TGTGCCACCAGCAGAGAACAACGTGAGGGTACGCAGTATTTT.